The 5 T cell receptor beta chains presented below share a single source sample, sequenced in a study of blood T cell repertoires in COVID-19. Using immunoSEQ multiplex PCR, the repertoire was profiled, and TCRdb retains in-frame clones only, with some absent. The sample includes 30,000 to 45,000 clones, over 80% seen only once; the top ten take roughly an eighth. Sequencing was done on a sample of peripheral blood. The receptors stem from a human donor in a cohort sampled during active COVID-19.

This CDR3 is CASSVEGGADTQYF. CDR3 nucleotides: TGTGCCAGCAGTGTAGAAGGGGGCGCAGATACGCAGTATTTT. This chain joins TRBV6-4 and TRBJ2-3, with 7 bases fitting TRBD1. J gave up 4 bases and V 4 bases, and 5 bases lay outside the gene matches. The CDR3 extends over 14 amino acids. CDR1 and CDR2 from the germline V gene are MRHNA and SNTAGT.

V is TRBV11-3 and J is TRBJ1-5; D is uncertain. V dropped 1 base and J dropped 4 bases, with 5 bases sitting between them. Germline V gene sequence: CDR1 SGHNT, CDR2 YENEEA. This CDR3 has 13 amino acids. Here the CDR3 reads CASSLGANQPQHF. CDR3 coding DNA: TGTGCCAGCAGCTTAGGCGCGAATCAGCCCCAGCATTTT.

The chain combines TRBV7-3 with TRBJ1-1; TRBD1 agrees at 7 bases. Germline lookup yields CDR1 SGHTA and CDR2 FQGTGA. Losses at the gene ends were 5 bases for V and 6 bases for J; bases not matched to a gene: 6. This CDR3 has 13 amino acids. This chain's CDR3 is CASSVTGSAEAFF. Written as DNA, the CDR3 is TGTGCCAGCAGCGTGACAGGGTCCGCTGAAGCTTTCTTT. Full variable domain (remainder filled in from reference TRBV7-3 and TRBJ1-1): GAGVSQTPSNKVTEKGKYVELRCDPISGHTALYWYRQSLGQGPEFLIYFQGTGAADDSGLPNDRFFAVRPEGSVSTLKIQRTERGDSAVYLCASSVTGSAEAFFGQGTRLTVV.

The CDR3 loop reads CASSQHITGETQYF. In DNA, the CDR3 is TGCGCCAGCAGCCAACACATCACAGGAGAGACCCAGTACTTC. The chain is built from TRBV4-1 and TRBJ2-5; D perhaps matches TRBD1 (5 bases). Germline V gene sequence: CDR1 MGHRA, CDR2 YSYEKL. V was clipped by 2 bases and J by 4 bases, with 11 bases between them. CDR3 size: 14 residues.

V is TRBV7-2 and J is TRBJ1-6; D gene ambiguous. The CDR3 extends over 13 amino acids. The V gene's germline CDR1 is SGHTA and CDR2 FQGNSA. With 8 bases removed from V and 7 bases from J, the gap between germline ends came to 12 bases. The CDR3 is CASRVDRNSPLHF. In DNA, the CDR3 is TGTGCCAGCCGGGTGGATAGGAATTCACCCCTCCACTTT.